The clone carrying this T cell receptor (beta chain) was recorded many times. This sample was taken from a study of T cells in Graves' hyperthyroidism and ophthalmopathy. With 3 bases removed from V and 4 bases from J, the gap between germline ends came to 16 bases. Germline V CDR1 and CDR2: DFQATT, SNEGSKA (reference sequence). This CDR3 is 14 amino acids long. Hyperthyroidism, newly diagnosed and lasting under 2 months, affected patients aged 18 to 65. The CDR3 regions of TCR beta were amplified from RNA transcripts. RT-PCR in the first round (using the HTBI primer set) targeted the TCR CDR3. TCRdb re-derived calls from the multiplex PCR reads in MiXCR, one entry per CDR3 protein. The table includes approximately 740,000 distinct CDR3 sequences, approximately 14% detected once.

V is TRBV20-1 and J is TRBJ2-7; maybe TRBD2 (6 bases). The TCR originated in a young woman with Graves' hyperthyroidism. The sample consisted of blood. CDR3 in amino acids: CSARGPGGWYEQYF. The CDR3 DNA is TGCAGTGCTAGGGGTCCCGGAGGGTGGTACGAGCAGTACTTC.